What follows are 23 T cell receptor beta chains derived from one specimen sequenced in a study of T-cell reconstitution after alpha-beta-depleted transplantation in children. The TCRbeta library incorporated unique molecular identifiers. TCRdb re-derived calls from the PCR reads in MiXCR, one entry per CDR3 protein. There are about 500,000 distinct CDR3 sequences in the sample; 9.5% to 12% occur only once, and about 15% lies in the top ten. Sequencing was performed on PBMCs, mostly from graft donor cells, taken 180 days after TCRalphabeta/CD19-depleted stem cell transplant. Every receptor here comes from a female patient aged 2-10 years who had a stem cell transplant for aplastic anemia, so the T cells may come from the graft donor.

This clonotype has more than one count but fewer than ten. This chain uses TRBV12-3 or TRBV12-4 with TRBJ2-7; D call uncertain. Deletions cut 3 bases from V and 6 bases from J, with 9 bases between. This CDR3 has 12 residues. CDR3 in amino acids: CASSFRLTEQYV. CDR3 sequence (DNA): TGTGCCAGCAGTTTTAGGCTCACCGAGCAGTACGTC.

This clonotype has a handful of counts. The chain has TRBV20-1 and TRBJ2-7; no reliable D call. CDR3 length equals 12 residues. V was clipped by 3 bases and J by 1 base, with 7 bases between them. The germline gives CDR1 DFQATT, CDR2 SNEGSKA (reference sequence). Here the CDR3 DNA reads TGCAGTGCTAGCAGTGGGTCCTACGAGCAGTACGTC. It is translated as CSASSGSYEQYV.

This clonotype appeared a few times. The CDR3 reads CSARRTSGSDEQFF. The DNA of the CDR3 is TGCAGTGCACGTAGGACTAGCGGGAGCGATGAGCAGTTCTTC. The gene calls are TRBV20-1 and TRBJ2-1; 13 nucleotides line up with TRBD2. In germline, CDR1 is DFQATT, CDR2 SNEGSKA (reference sequence). CDR3 length: 14 amino acids. J was trimmed by 8 bases and V by 6 bases; bases with no gene match: 7.

The chain joins TRBV7-3 to TRBJ2-2, with 8 bases fitting TRBD1. The CDR3 has 16 residues. Germline V CDR1 and CDR2: SGHTA, FQGTGA. V lost 5 bases to trimming and J lost 4 bases; unmatched junction nucleotides: 9. The CDR3 region is CASSPRTGSGTGELFF. Written as DNA, the CDR3 is TGTGCCAGCAGCCCCCGGACAGGGAGCGGCACCGGGGAGCTGTTTTTT.

The V call is TRBV28, the J call TRBJ2-7; D may be TRBD2 (5 bases). Trimming left V 1 base short and J 7 bases short, with 11 bases between. The CDR3 has 13 amino acids. Germline V gene lookup returns CDR1 MDHEN and CDR2 SYDVKM. This CDR3 reads CASSLSRTSEQYF. The CDR3 coding sequence is TGTGCCAGCAGTTTATCCCGGACTTCGGAGCAGTACTTC.

The chain combines TRBV11-3 with TRBJ1-1; D gene ambiguous. Germline V gene sequence: CDR1 SGHNT, CDR2 YENEEA. This CDR3 is built from 13 residues. Trimming left V 1 base short and J 4 bases short, with 7 bases between. The CDR3 reads CASSLVPGTEAFF. The CDR3 region has the DNA TGTGCCAGCAGCTTAGTGCCCGGCACTGAAGCTTTCTTT.

This clonotype was seen a few times. The chain links TRBV20-1 to TRBJ2-1; D may correspond to TRBD1 or TRBD2 (7 bases each). CDR3 length equals 15 residues. Trimming cost V 3 bases and J 4 bases, with 16 bases left between them. Germline assignment: CDR1 DFQATT and CDR2 SNEGSKA (reference sequence). Here the CDR3 reads CSASIGGTDYNEQFF. The CDR3 DNA sequence: TGCAGTGCTAGTATCGGGGGGACAGATTACAATGAGCAGTTCTTC.

This clonotype has a handful of counts. The V and J genes are TRBV5-1 and TRBJ2-1; D is possibly TRBD1 (5 bases). V was pared by 0 bases and J by 4 bases, with 17 bases between. Germline values: CDR1 SGHRS, CDR2 YFSETQ. CDR3 length: 17 amino acids. The DNA of the CDR3 is TGCGCCAGCAGCTTGGCGAGGTGGCGGACAACATACAATGAGCAGTTCTTC. It codes for CASSLARWRTTYNEQFF.

The genes are TRBV7-9 and TRBJ2-4; no clear D gene. CDR3 length: 14 amino acids. The ends were cut back, 3 bases at V and 8 bases at J, with 14 bases in the middle. Looked up from germline, CDR1 is SEHNR and CDR2 is FQNEAQ (reference sequence). The DNA of the CDR3 is TGTGCCAGCAGCTTCAACAGAGTCAAGGACATTCAGTACTTC. Its protein is CASSFNRVKDIQYF. Full variable domain (outside the CDR3, taken from reference TRBV7-9 and TRBJ2-4): DTGVSQNPRHKITKRGQNVTFRCDPISEHNRLYWYRQTLGQGPEFLTYFQNEAQLEKSRLLSDRFSAERPKGSFSTLEIQRTEQGDSAMYLCASSFNRVKDIQYFGAGTRLSVL.

The J gene is TRBJ1-5, the V gene TRBV10-3; TRBD1 matches at 8 bases. The CDR3 has 16 residues. Per the germline V gene, CDR1 is ENHRY and CDR2 is SYGVKD. V was pared by 4 bases and J by 4 bases, with 9 bases of the junction left unmatched. This chain's CDR3 is CAISGSRQGLNQPQHF. DNA of the CDR3: TGTGCCATCAGTGGATCGAGACAGGGGTTAAATCAGCCCCAGCATTTT.

This clonotype was seen more than once but under ten times. V and J are TRBV7-9 and TRBJ1-5; tentatively, D is TRBD1 (5 bases). The germline V gene encodes CDR1 SEHNR and CDR2 FQNEAQ (reference sequence). The CDR3 runs 15 residues. The V and J ends lost 4 bases and 2 bases respectively, with 12 bases between them. The DNA for the CDR3 is TGTGCCAGCAGCTCTCAGGCGGGGGGCAATCAGCCCCAGCATTTT. Its protein is CASSSQAGGNQPQHF.

This clonotype was detected ten times or more. This chain uses TRBV7-2 with TRBJ2-5; D ambiguous. The CDR3 sequence is 15 residues long. Germline values: CDR1 SGHTA, CDR2 FQGNSA. V lost 1 base and J lost 2, with 11 bases in between. CDR3 in DNA: TGTGCCAGCAGCTTAGGGTCAGGCCGGCAAGAGACCCAGTACTTC. Translating it yields CASSLGSGRQETQYF. Drawing the rest from reference TRBV7-2 and TRBJ2-5, the complete variable domain is GAGVSQSPSNKVTEKGKDVELRCDPISGHTALYWYRQSLGQGLEFLIYFQGNSAPDKSGLPSDRFSAERTGGSVSTLTIQRTQQEDSAVYLCASSLGSGRQETQYFGPGTRLLVL.

This clonotype turned up a few times. The rearrangement uses TRBV29-1 and TRBJ2-4; possibly TRBD2 for D (6 bases). The CDR3 length is 13 residues. Per germline, CDR1 SQVTM and CDR2 ANQGSEA. V was shortened by 7 bases and J by 3 bases, with 13 bases between the two germline ends. As DNA, the CDR3 is TGCAGCGGCCAATGGGGGGACAAAAACATTCAGTACTTC. It translates to CSGQWGDKNIQYF.

This sequence joins TRBV1 and TRBJ2-5; the D call of TRBD2 is as the table states it, not checked on the DNA. TRBV1 is designated a pseudogene. This CDR3 spans 17 amino acids. DNA of the CDR3: TGCACCAGCAGCCAAAGGCTAGCGGGTGTGTACCAAGAGACCCAGTACTTC. This translates into CTSSQRLAGVYQETQYF.

The chain couples TRBV10-3 to TRBJ2-7; 8 nucleotides align to TRBD2. Germline V gene data show CDR1 as ENHRY and CDR2 as SYGVKD. Trimming removed 10 bases from V and 4 bases from J; junction bases left unmatched: 12. The CDR3 runs 14 residues. The CDR3 loop is CATKAGLEKYEQYV. The CDR3 DNA reads TGTGCCACCAAGGCGGGACTAGAGAAGTACGAGCAGTACGTC.

This clonotype was seen more than once but under ten times. The DNA of the CDR3 is TGTGCCAGCACCCCTGGGCTTTTAGAGACCCAGTACTTC. It yields the protein CASTPGLLETQYF. The chain couples TRBV12-3 or TRBV12-4 to TRBJ2-5, with no clear D. This CDR3 contains 13 residues. V shed 7 bases and J shed 4 bases, with 13 bases lying between them.

There are a few counts of this clonotype. The chain joins TRBV12-3 or TRBV12-4 to TRBJ1-2; no reliable D call. Trimming left V 0 bases short and J 4 bases short, with 12 bases between. The CDR3 consists of 15 residues. The CDR3 DNA follows: TGTGCCAGCAGTTTAGCGCTAGGGCAGATCTATGGCTACACCTTC. Protein product: CASSLALGQIYGYTF.

This chain uses TRBV27 with TRBJ2-3; D is undetermined. This CDR3 contains 16 residues. The ends were cut back, 2 bases at V and 1 base at J, with 13 bases in the middle. CDR1 and CDR2 from the germline V gene are MNHEY and SMNVEV (reference sequence). The CDR3 protein is CASSLITVWGTDTQYF. CDR3 nucleotides: TGTGCCAGCAGTTTAATCACAGTATGGGGCACAGATACGCAGTATTTT.

This clonotype was seen more than once but under ten times. V gene TRBV11-2 combines with J gene TRBJ2-5, with D perhaps TRBD1 (7 bases). Germline CDR1 SGHAT, CDR2 FQNNGV. The CDR3 loop spans 12 amino acids. The V end lost 0 bases, the J end lost 9 bases, and 8 bases lay between the germline ends. CDR3 nucleotide sequence: TGTGCCAGCAGCTTAGACAGGGGGGCCCAGTACTTC. Its translation: CASSLDRGAQYF.

This clonotype was seen more than once but under ten times. This chain connects TRBV6-5 to TRBJ2-3; 8 nucleotides align to TRBD1. This CDR3 spans 16 amino acids. The germline gives CDR1 MNHEY, CDR2 SVGAGI. V trimming: 2 bases; J trimming: 3 bases; junction bases outside the gene matches: 7. DNA for the CDR3: TGTGCCAGCAGTTACAACCGACAGGGGATGACAGATACGCAGTATTTT. Its protein is CASSYNRQGMTDTQYF.

The chain employs TRBV7-9 and TRBJ1-1; tentative D call: TRBD1 (6 bases). V lost 5 bases and J 2 bases, leaving 18 bases between the germline ends. There are 16 residues in the CDR3. The V gene's germline CDR1 is SEHNR and CDR2 FQNEAQ (reference sequence). The chain's CDR3 is CASSRLVGTRNTEAFF. In DNA form, the CDR3 reads TGTGCCAGCAGCCGATTGGTGGGGACAAGAAACACTGAAGCTTTCTTT.

This clonotype turned up a few times. The chain recombines TRBV5-6 with TRBJ1-1, with D unclear. Trimming cost V 0 bases and J 0 bases, with 15 bases left between them. CDR3 length equals 17 residues. Germline V gene sequence: CDR1 SGHDT, CDR2 YYEEEE. For the CDR3, the DNA is TGTGCCAGCAGCTTGGTAGGGATTCAGGCGCTGAACACTGAAGCTTTCTTT. Translating gives CASSLVGIQALNTEAFF.

A few counts support this clonotype. The junction shows a germline mismatch at one end, possibly a read error. CDR3 coding DNA: TGTGCCAGCAGCTTAGGCGGGAGGTTTGGTAATGGGCAGTTCTTC. This sequence encodes CASSLGGRFGNGQFF. J is TRBJ2-1 and V is TRBV11-2, with 8 bases that match TRBD2. The CDR3 has 15 residues. CDR1 is SGHAT and CDR2 is FQNNGV in the germline V gene.